The sequence of this T cell receptor (beta chain) was determined in a study of T-cell memory formation after mild COVID-19. TCR alpha and TCR beta cDNA libraries carrying sample barcodes and UMIs came from 5'RACE with constant-segment primers. One entry per CDR3 protein, called by TCRdb with MiXCR from the 5' RACE reads. This sample has about 110,000 distinct CDR3 sequences; around an eighth occur once, and the top ten carry about 39%. The CDR3 is 15 amino acids. Germline V gives CDR1 MNHEY, CDR2 SVGAGI. The V gene lost 5 bases and the J gene lost 3 bases, with 15 bases spanning the gap. The chain carries TRBV6-5 and TRBJ2-3, with D maybe TRBD2 (5 bases). Material: PBMCs or a T cell subset sorted from them (not recorded which). This TCR was recovered from a man between 18 and 29 years old who had mild COVID-19 (a few samples of this study predate the infection). Cell type and time point are not known. The CDR3 loop is CASSRGSWATDTQYF. CDR3 in DNA: TGTGCCAGCAGTCGAGGGTCCTGGGCTACAGATACGCAGTATTTT.